Below, one T cell receptor beta chain is given with its context. The data originate from a study of blood T cell repertoires in COVID-19. Study-wide context: Sources were T cells, B-cell-depleted T cells, or PBMCs; the material itself was cDNA or gDNA.

The length of the CDR3 is 14 residues. Germline lookup yields CDR1 SGHNT and CDR2 YYREEE (reference sequence). Deletions cut 3 bases from V and 4 bases from J, with 11 bases between. Enrolled through a virtual design, the participants were between about 18 and 89 years of age and came from approximately 25 US areas. Participants' reported clinical history set cohort assignment. As originally analysed: The authors estimated nucleated cell counts from reference gene primer amplification. Sequencing was performed with immunoSEQ multiplex PCR; in TCRdb, only in-frame clones are kept and a portion is missing. That table is the source of V, J and clone size, and D and trimming were worked out from the DNA. Among over 150,000 clones listed, 79% were seen once.

Sequencing was done on a sample of PBMCs or T cells enriched from blood (not recorded which). The clonotype was recovered from a woman between 70 and 85 years old in a cohort exposed to, infected with or recovered from COVID-19 (not recorded which). The chain employs TRBV5-4 and TRBJ1-5; D is possibly TRBD1 (5 bases). CDR3 in amino acids: CASSSGGGNQPQHF. CDR3 DNA: TGTGCCAGCAGCTCTGGGGGGGGTAATCAGCCCCAGCATTTT. Full variable domain (outside the CDR3, taken from reference TRBV5-4 and TRBJ1-5): ETGVTQSPTHLIKTRGQQVTLRCSSQSGHNTVSWYQQALGQGPQFIFQYYREEENGRGNFPPRFSGLQFPNYSSELNVNALELDDSALYLCASSSGGGNQPQHFGDGTRLSIL.